These 11 T cell receptor beta chains were sequenced from one sample in a study of neurological immune-mediated disorders. A single record per CDR3 protein comes from TCRdb applying MiXCR to the 5' RACE reads. Of 50,000 or so distinct CDR3 sequences listed, roughly 24% are singletons. The specimen sequenced was PBMCs. These receptors were taken from a woman aged 70-85 years in good health.

The chain is built from TRBV11-2 and TRBJ1-1; D not certain. V lost 5 bases and J lost 2, with 15 bases in between. This CDR3 comprises 15 residues. Germline assignment: CDR1 SGHAT and CDR2 FQNNGV. This chain's CDR3 is CASSLNLPHNTEAFF. CDR3 DNA sequence: TGTGCCAGCAGCCTAAATTTGCCACATAACACTGAAGCTTTCTTT.

This clonotype was observed many times. V and J are TRBV3-1 and TRBJ2-7; 11 bases line up with TRBD2. The germline CDR1 and CDR2 sequences are LGHDT and YNNKEL (reference sequence). J gave up 2 bases and V 5 bases, and 5 bases lay outside the gene matches. The CDR3 has 15 residues. The DNA for the CDR3 is TGTGCCAGCAGCGAACGACTAGCGGGACCCTACGAGCAGTACTTC. This sequence encodes CASSERLAGPYEQYF.

CDR3 sequence reads: CASSGDRATCYTF. CDR3 DNA: TGTGCCAGCAGCGGAGACAGAGCGACTTGCTACACCTTC. The chain combines TRBV6-1 with TRBJ1-2, with D perhaps TRBD1 (5 bases). Trimming left V 6 bases short and J 9 bases short, with 17 bases between. This CDR3 contains 13 residues. CDR1 MNHNS and CDR2 SASEGT come from the germline V gene.

Concerning this clonotype itself: Since a much larger clone is just one base distant, this may be a read error. The V and J genes are TRBV5-1 and TRBJ1-6; D not resolved. There are 15 residues in the CDR3. Germline CDR1 is SGHRS and CDR2 is YFSETQ. For the CDR3, the DNA is TGCGCCAGCAGCTTGGAGCCAGGCAATAATTCACACCTCCACTTT. It codes for CASSLEPGNNSHLHF. Based on the CDR3 plus reference TRBV5-1 and TRBJ1-6, the full variable domain is KAGVTQTPRYLIKTRGQQVTLSCSPISGHRSVSWYQQTPGQGLQFLFEYFSETQRNKGNFPGRFSGRQFSNSRSEMNVSTLELGDSALYLCASSLEPGNNSHLHFGNGTRLTVT.

This clonotype was counted ten times or more. The chain uses TRBV4-1 and TRBJ2-5; either TRBD1 or TRBD2 may supply D (5 bases each). Trimming shortened V by 4 bases and J by 7 bases, and 13 bases separated the two germline ends. The CDR3 is 13 residues long. Germline CDR1 MGHRA, CDR2 YSYEKL. Written as DNA, the CDR3 is TGCGCCAGCAGCCCTCCCGGGGCAATGACCCAGTACTTC. It codes for CASSPPGAMTQYF.

This clonotype occurred many times. The V call is TRBV5-1, the J call TRBJ1-5, with D maybe TRBD1 (6 bases). This CDR3 is 13 amino acids long. Trimming removed 4 bases at V and 5 bases at J, with 10 bases between. Germline CDR1 reads SGHRS; CDR2 reads YFSETQ. The CDR3 here is CASSRGPDQPQHF. CDR3 sequence (DNA): TGCGCCAGCAGCCGGGGGCCGGATCAGCCCCAGCATTTT. The full variable domain, rest sourced from reference TRBV5-1 and TRBJ1-5, is KAGVTQTPRYLIKTRGQQVTLSCSPISGHRSVSWYQQTPGQGLQFLFEYFSETQRNKGNFPGRFSGRQFSNSRSEMNVSTLELGDSALYLCASSRGPDQPQHFGDGTRLSIL.

This clonotype was counted ten times or more. This chain uses TRBV27 with TRBJ1-1, with a tentative D call TRBD1 (6 bases). Trimming took off 1 base at V and 3 bases at J, with 18 bases between the two ends. Germline V lookup: CDR1 MNHEY, CDR2 SMNVEV (reference sequence). The CDR3 consists of 17 residues. CDR3 DNA sequence: TGTGCCAGCAGTTTATATCCCCGTAGGGGGTTGGACACTGAAGCTTTCTTT. It specifies CASSLYPRRGLDTEAFF.

This clonotype was picked up many times. The chain uses TRBV7-6 and TRBJ2-1, with 8 positions matching TRBD1. Germline CDR1 is SGHVS and CDR2 is FNYEAQ. The CDR3 totals 15 residues. The ends lost 3 bases at V and 2 bases at J; junction bases unmatched: 3. The DNA of the CDR3 is TGTGCCAGCAGCTTGGAGACAGGGGCCTACAATGAGCAGTTCTTC. This gives the protein CASSLETGAYNEQFF.

This clonotype was recorded at least ten times. This chain's CDR3 is CASSSSGASVYEQFF. In DNA form, the CDR3 reads TGCGCCAGCAGCTCTAGCGGGGCGAGTGTGTATGAGCAGTTCTTC. The rearrangement uses TRBV5-1 and TRBJ2-1, with TRBD2 matching over 9 bases. Trimming cost V 3 bases and J 8 bases; bases outside gene matches: 9. There are 15 residues in the CDR3. Germline values: CDR1 SGHRS, CDR2 YFSETQ.

This clonotype came up many times. The rearrangement links TRBV5-1 to TRBJ2-1, with 7 bases that match TRBD2. The CDR3 is 14 residues long. Per the germline V gene, CDR1 is SGHRS and CDR2 is YFSETQ. With 4 bases clipped from V and 5 bases from J, the junction kept 6 bases outside the gene matches. CDR3 loop: CASSMGLFNNEQFF. The DNA for the CDR3 is TGCGCCAGCAGCATGGGACTATTTAACAATGAGCAGTTCTTC. Variable domain in full (rest from reference TRBV5-1 and TRBJ2-1): KAGVTQTPRYLIKTRGQQVTLSCSPISGHRSVSWYQQTPGQGLQFLFEYFSETQRNKGNFPGRFSGRQFSNSRSEMNVSTLELGDSALYLCASSMGLFNNEQFFGPGTRLTVL.

The sample holds many counts of this clonotype. CDR3 bases: TGTGCCAGCGCCAGGGACAATGAGCAGTTCTTC. It is translated as CASARDNEQFF. V gene TRBV5-5 combines with J gene TRBJ2-1; possible D gene TRBD1, 5 bases. V was trimmed by 7 bases and J by 5 bases, leaving 7 bases between them. Per the germline V gene, CDR1 is SGHKS and CDR2 is YYEKEE (reference sequence). The length of the CDR3 is 11 residues.